This entry describes one T cell receptor (beta chain). Germline CDR1 and CDR2: SGHRS and YFSETQ. The CDR3 spans 14 residues. The data originate from a study of monozygotic twins with inflammatory bowel disease. TCRdb derives one entry per CDR3 protein from the 5' RACE reads, leaving out DNA. The specimen's table records approximately 160,000 distinct CDR3 sequences. Each donor had 2.5 ml of blood drawn. The material sequenced was blood. This rearrangement joins TRBV5-1 to TRBJ2-1. This sequence was found in a human donor with ulcerative colitis or Crohn's disease, or a healthy co-twin of an affected twin (not recorded which). The CDR3: CASSLDPQGNEQFF.